The next 10 T cell receptor beta chains were all read from a single sample in a study of cytomegalovirus exposure and HLA in healthy donors. With 60 Vbeta and 13 Jbeta primers, the PCR was carried out. Sequenced by immunoSEQ multiplex PCR; TCRdb stores in-frame clones only, minus some. The data show some 130,000 clones, and the top ten clones hold 1.5% to 2%. The source material was PBMCs. These receptors were obtained from a middle-aged woman in good health and CMV-seropositive.

The CDR3 region has the DNA TGTGCCAGTAGCAAGACTAGCGGGAGTGCTAACACCGGGGAGCTGTTTTTT. Protein product: CASSKTSGSANTGELFF. The chain uses TRBV19 and TRBJ2-2, with 12 positions matching TRBD2. The V gene end was trimmed by 6 bases and the J gene end by 2 bases; junction bases not matched to a gene: 7. The CDR3 covers 17 residues. Looked up from germline, CDR1 is LNHDA and CDR2 is SQIVND (reference sequence).

As regards this clone: The junction and the germline gene differ at one end; a read error may be behind it. This rearrangement joins TRBV6-5 to TRBJ2-7; 11 bases are a match to TRBD1. The germline V gene encodes CDR1 MNHEY and CDR2 SVGAGI. The CDR3 length is 14 residues. CDR3 nucleotides: TGTGCCAGCATTTACCAGGGACAGGGGGACGAGCAGTACTTC. Protein: CASIYQGQGDEQYF.

The chain recombines TRBV5-1 with TRBJ1-2; no firm D call. In germline, CDR1 is SGHRS, CDR2 YFSETQ. There are 13 residues in the CDR3. The germline V and J ends were trimmed by 0 bases and 8 bases, with 11 bases remaining between them. The CDR3 DNA sequence: TGCGCCAGCAGCTTGGGGCGGGTAGGGGGCTACACCTTC. Translated: CASSLGRVGGYTF.

The chain couples TRBV10-3 to TRBJ2-5; weak D call: TRBD1 (5 bases). This CDR3 spans 13 amino acids. Trimming left V 4 bases short and J 2 bases short, with 8 bases between. CDR1 and CDR2 (germline): ENHRY, SYGVKD. CDR3 amino acids: CAISGAGQETQYF. CDR3 nucleotide sequence: TGTGCCATCAGTGGGGCAGGGCAAGAGACCCAGTACTTC.

J is TRBJ1-1 and V is TRBV28; D perhaps matches TRBD1 (5 bases). This CDR3 is 14 amino acids long. Germline V gives CDR1 MDHEN, CDR2 SYDVKM. V shed 3 bases and J shed 10 bases, with 18 bases lying between them. The CDR3 here is CASSLGPQGRGAFF. The CDR3 DNA sequence: TGTGCCAGCAGTTTGGGTCCTCAGGGCCGAGGAGCTTTCTTT. Based on the CDR3 plus reference TRBV28 and TRBJ1-1, the full variable domain is DVKVTQSSRYLVKRTGEKVFLECVQDMDHENMFWYRQDPGLGLRLIYFSYDVKMKEKGDIPEGYSVSREKKERFSLILESASTNQTSMYLCASSLGPQGRGAFFGQGTRLTVV.

The chain joins TRBV6-1 to TRBJ2-1, with a possible D match to TRBD1 (6 bases). The V end was cut by 6 bases, the J end by 2 bases, with 14 bases between. Looked up from germline, CDR1 is MNHNS and CDR2 is SASEGT. CDR3 length equals 15 residues. The CDR3 nucleotides are TGTGCCAGCAGAGTGGGACAAACTGCCTACAATGAGCAGTTCTTC. The encoded protein is CASRVGQTAYNEQFF.

The V gene is TRBV15, the J gene TRBJ2-5; 10 bases align to TRBD2. The last part of the DNA fits TRBJ2-7 better; the J call may be wrong. This CDR3 has 14 amino acids. Germline CDR1 and CDR2: LNHNV and YYDKDF (reference sequence). Written as DNA, the CDR3 is TGTGCCACCAGTCCTAGCGGGAGTGGGTACGAGCAGTACTTC. It encodes CATSPSGSGYEQYF.

The J gene is TRBJ1-2, the V gene TRBV19; D not resolved. The CDR3 length is 15 residues. The germline V and J ends were trimmed by 7 bases and 7 bases, with 22 bases remaining between them. Germline CDR1 LNHDA, CDR2 SQIVND (reference sequence). CDR3 sequence (DNA): TGTGCCAGTATCGATACGGGAGGAAGGGTTAGTGGCTACACCTTC. Its translation: CASIDTGGRVSGYTF.

The V gene is TRBV19, the J gene TRBJ1-2; the D is unclear. The CDR3 length is 13 residues. The V end was cut by 4 bases, the J end by 4 bases, with 10 bases between. The germline V gene encodes CDR1 LNHDA and CDR2 SQIVND (reference sequence). CDR3 DNA: TGTGCCAGTAGTACCCCCCAACTCTATGGCTACACCTTC. This codes for CASSTPQLYGYTF.

The V call is TRBV5-4, the J call TRBJ2-3, with 12 bases that match TRBD2. Germline assignment: CDR1 SGHNT and CDR2 YYREEE (reference sequence). V shed 1 base, J shed 13 bases, and the junction held 1 base outside the gene matches. CDR3 length: 12 amino acids. CDR3 loop: CASSLSSGREYF. The CDR3 DNA reads TGTGCCAGCAGCTTGTCTAGCGGGAGGGAGTATTTT.